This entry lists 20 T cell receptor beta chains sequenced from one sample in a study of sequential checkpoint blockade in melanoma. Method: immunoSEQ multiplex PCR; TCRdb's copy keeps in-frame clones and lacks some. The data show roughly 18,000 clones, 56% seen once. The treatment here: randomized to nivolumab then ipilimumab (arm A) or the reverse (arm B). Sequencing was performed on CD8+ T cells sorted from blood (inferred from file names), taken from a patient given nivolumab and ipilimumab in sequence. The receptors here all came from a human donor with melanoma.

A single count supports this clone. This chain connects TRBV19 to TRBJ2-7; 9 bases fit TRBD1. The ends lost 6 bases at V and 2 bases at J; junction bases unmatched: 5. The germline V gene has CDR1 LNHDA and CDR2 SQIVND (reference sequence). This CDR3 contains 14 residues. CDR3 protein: CASRGTGNPYEQYF. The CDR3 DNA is TGTGCCAGTAGAGGGACAGGGAACCCCTACGAGCAGTACTTC.

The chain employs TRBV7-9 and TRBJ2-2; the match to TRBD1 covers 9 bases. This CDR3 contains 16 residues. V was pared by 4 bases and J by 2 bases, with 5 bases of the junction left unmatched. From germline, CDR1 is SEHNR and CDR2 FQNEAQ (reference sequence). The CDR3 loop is CASSSNRGPNTGELFF. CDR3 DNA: TGTGCCAGCAGCTCCAACAGGGGGCCCAACACCGGGGAGCTGTTTTTT. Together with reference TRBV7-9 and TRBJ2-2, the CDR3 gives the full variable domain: DTGVSQNPRHKITKRGQNVTFRCDPISEHNRLYWYRQTLGQGPEFLTYFQNEAQLEKSRLLSDRFSAERPKGSFSTLEIQRTEQGDSAMYLCASSSNRGPNTGELFFGEGSRLTVL.

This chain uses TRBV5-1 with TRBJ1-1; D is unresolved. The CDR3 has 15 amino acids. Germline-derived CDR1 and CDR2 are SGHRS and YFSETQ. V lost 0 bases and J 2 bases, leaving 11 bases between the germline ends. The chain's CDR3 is CASSLVFGPNTEAFF. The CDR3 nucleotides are TGCGCCAGCAGCTTGGTGTTTGGCCCCAACACTGAAGCTTTCTTT.

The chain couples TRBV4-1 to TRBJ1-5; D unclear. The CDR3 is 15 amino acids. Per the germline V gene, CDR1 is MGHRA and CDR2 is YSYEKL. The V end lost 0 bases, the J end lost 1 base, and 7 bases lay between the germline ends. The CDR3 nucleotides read TGCGCCAGCAGCCAAGATAACTTGAGCAATCAGCCCCAGCATTTT. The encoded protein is CASSQDNLSNQPQHF.

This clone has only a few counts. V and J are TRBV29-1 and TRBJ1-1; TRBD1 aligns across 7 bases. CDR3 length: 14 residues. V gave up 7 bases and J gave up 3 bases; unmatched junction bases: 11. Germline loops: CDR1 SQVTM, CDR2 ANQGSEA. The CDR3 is CSAEGARGDTEAFF. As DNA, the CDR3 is TGCAGCGCCGAGGGGGCCCGAGGGGACACTGAAGCTTTCTTT.

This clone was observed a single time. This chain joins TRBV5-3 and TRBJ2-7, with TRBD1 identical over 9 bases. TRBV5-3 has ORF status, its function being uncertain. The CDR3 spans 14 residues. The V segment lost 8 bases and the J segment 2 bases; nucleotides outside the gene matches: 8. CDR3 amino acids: CASSPGTGTYEQYF. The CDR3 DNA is TGTGCCAGCAGCCCTGGGACAGGGACCTACGAGCAGTACTTC.

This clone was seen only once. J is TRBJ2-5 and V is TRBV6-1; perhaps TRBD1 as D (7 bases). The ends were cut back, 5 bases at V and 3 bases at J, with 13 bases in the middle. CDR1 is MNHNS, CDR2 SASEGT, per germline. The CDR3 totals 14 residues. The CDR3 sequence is CASSYQGGKETQYF. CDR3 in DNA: TGTGCCAGCAGTTATCAGGGGGGTAAAGAGACCCAGTACTTC.

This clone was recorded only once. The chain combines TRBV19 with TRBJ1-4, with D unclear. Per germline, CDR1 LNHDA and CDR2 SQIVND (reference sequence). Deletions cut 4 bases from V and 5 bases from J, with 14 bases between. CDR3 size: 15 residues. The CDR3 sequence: CASSKRLQPNEKLFF. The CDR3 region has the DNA TGTGCCAGTAGTAAACGACTGCAGCCAAATGAAAAACTGTTTTTT.

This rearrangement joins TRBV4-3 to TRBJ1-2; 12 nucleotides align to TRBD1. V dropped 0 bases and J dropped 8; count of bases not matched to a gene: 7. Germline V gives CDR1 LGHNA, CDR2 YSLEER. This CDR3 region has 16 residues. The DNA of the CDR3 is TGCGCCAGCAGCCAAGAGGCCGGGACAGGGGGCGACGGCTACACCTTC. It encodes CASSQEAGTGGDGYTF.

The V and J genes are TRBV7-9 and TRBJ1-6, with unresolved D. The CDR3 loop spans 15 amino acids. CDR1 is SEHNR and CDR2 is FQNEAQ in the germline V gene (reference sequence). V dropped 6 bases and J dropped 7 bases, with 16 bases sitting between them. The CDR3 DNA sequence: TGTGCCAGCAGACACCGGGGAGCAGCCAATTCACCCCTCCACTTT. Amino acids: CASRHRGAANSPLHF.

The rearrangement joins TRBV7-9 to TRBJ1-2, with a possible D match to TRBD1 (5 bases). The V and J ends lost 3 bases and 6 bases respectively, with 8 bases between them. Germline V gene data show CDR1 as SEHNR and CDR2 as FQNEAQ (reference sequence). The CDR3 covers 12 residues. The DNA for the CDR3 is TGTGCCAGCAGCTTCGCGACAGATGGCTACACCTTC. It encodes CASSFATDGYTF.

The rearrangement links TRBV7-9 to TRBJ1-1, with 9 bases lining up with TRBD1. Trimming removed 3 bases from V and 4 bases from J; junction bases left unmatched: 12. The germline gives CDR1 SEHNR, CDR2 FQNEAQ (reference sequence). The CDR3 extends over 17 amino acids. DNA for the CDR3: TGTGCCAGCAGCTTCGCCAAGGGACAGGGTAGGGGCACTGAAGCTTTCTTT. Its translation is CASSFAKGQGRGTEAFF.

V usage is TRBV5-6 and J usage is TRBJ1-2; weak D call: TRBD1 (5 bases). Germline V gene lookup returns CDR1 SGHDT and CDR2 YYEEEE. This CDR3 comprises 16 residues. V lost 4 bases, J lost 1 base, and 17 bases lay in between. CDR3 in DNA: TGTGCCAGCAGCCGCTCGGGGGTTTCGGGTAACTATGGCTACACCTTC. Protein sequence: CASSRSGVSGNYGYTF. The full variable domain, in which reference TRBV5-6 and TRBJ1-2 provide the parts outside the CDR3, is DAGVTQSPTHLIKTRGQQVTLRCSPKSGHDTVSWYQQALGQGPQFIFQYYEEEERQRGNFPDRFSGHQFPNYSSELNVNALLLGDSALYLCASSRSGVSGNYGYTFGSGTRLTVV.

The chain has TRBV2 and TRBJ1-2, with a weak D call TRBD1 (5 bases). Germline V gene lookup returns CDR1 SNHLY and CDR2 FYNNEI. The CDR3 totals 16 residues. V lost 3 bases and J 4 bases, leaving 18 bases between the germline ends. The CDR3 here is CASSDQNVRAPYGYTF. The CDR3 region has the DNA TGTGCCAGCAGTGATCAAAATGTCAGGGCGCCCTATGGCTACACCTTC.

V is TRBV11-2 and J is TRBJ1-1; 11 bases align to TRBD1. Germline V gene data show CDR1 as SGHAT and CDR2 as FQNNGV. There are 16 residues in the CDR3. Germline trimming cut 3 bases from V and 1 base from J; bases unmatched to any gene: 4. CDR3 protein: CASSFGQGAKNTEAFF. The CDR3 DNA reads TGTGCCAGCAGCTTCGGACAGGGGGCGAAGAACACTGAAGCTTTCTTT.

The CDR3 is CSGALNEQFF. CDR3 coding DNA: TGCAGCGGGGCCCTCAATGAGCAGTTCTTC. The chain couples TRBV29-1 to TRBJ2-1; D uncertain. The CDR3 length is 10 residues. Germline V gene sequence: CDR1 SQVTM, CDR2 ANQGSEA. Trimming took off 7 bases at V and 6 bases at J, with 7 bases between the two ends.

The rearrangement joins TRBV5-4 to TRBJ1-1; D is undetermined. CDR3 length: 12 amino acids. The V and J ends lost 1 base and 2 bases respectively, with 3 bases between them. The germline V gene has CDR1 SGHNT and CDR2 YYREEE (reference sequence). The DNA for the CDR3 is TGTGCCAGCAGCTTGCTAAACACTGAAGCTTTCTTT. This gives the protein CASSLLNTEAFF.

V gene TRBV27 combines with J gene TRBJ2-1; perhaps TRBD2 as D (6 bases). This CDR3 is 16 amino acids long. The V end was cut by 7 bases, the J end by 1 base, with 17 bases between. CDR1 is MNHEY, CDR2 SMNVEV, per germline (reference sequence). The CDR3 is CASTPLAGSSYNEQFF. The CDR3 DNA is TGTGCCAGCACTCCACTAGCCGGGAGTTCCTACAATGAGCAGTTCTTC.

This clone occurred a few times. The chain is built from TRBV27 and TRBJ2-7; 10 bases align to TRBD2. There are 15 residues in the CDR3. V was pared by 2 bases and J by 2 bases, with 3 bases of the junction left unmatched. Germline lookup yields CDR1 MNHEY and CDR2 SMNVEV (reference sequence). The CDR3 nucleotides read TGTGCCAGCAGTTTACTACTAGCGGGGCCCTACGAGCAGTACTTC. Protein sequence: CASSLLLAGPYEQYF.

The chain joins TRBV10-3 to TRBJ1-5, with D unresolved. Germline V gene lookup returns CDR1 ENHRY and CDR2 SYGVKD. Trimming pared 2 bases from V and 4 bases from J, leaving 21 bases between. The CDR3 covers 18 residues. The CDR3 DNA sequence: TGTGCCATCAGTGAGGAGAGCGAGGTCGGTTTGTCAAATCAGCCCCAGCATTTT. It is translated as CAISEESEVGLSNQPQHF.